These 10 T cell receptor beta chains were sequenced from one sample in a study of blood T cell repertoires in COVID-19. Some clones are missing from TCRdb's copy, which holds only in-frame ones; the method was immunoSEQ multiplex PCR. The table lists approximately 200,000 clones, approximately 85% of them singletons. The specimen was peripheral blood. The receptors originated from a human donor with active or convalescent COVID-19. The donor label of this sample is uncertain.

The chain links TRBV6-1 to TRBJ1-2; 8 nucleotides match TRBD1. Germline V gene sequence: CDR1 MNHNS, CDR2 SASEGT. Trimming cost V 1 base and J 4 bases; bases outside gene matches: 5. The length of the CDR3 is 15 residues. This CDR3 is CASSEVGTGGYGYTF. DNA for the CDR3: TGTGCCAGCAGTGAAGTAGGGACAGGAGGCTATGGCTACACCTTC.

The chain joins TRBV2 to TRBJ2-5; 8 nucleotides agree with TRBD1. Trimming cost V 4 bases and J 5 bases; bases outside gene matches: 9. Germline V lookup: CDR1 SNHLY, CDR2 FYNNEI. The CDR3 is 15 residues long. CDR3 in amino acids: CASSVDSGGRETQYF. The CDR3 DNA sequence: TGTGCCAGCAGTGTGGATTCAGGGGGCCGGGAGACCCAGTACTTC.

This clone has a handful of counts. The CDR3, as DNA: TGTGCCAGCAGTCCGGGACAGATCTATAATTCACCCCTCCACTTT. Its translation: CASSPGQIYNSPLHF. This sequence joins TRBV5-4 and TRBJ1-6; the match to TRBD1 covers 7 bases. This CDR3 region has 15 residues. The trim removed 5 bases at V and 3 bases at J, leaving 5 bases unmatched. Germline V gene data show CDR1 as SGHNT and CDR2 as YYREEE (reference sequence).

This clone was observed a single time. The chain uses TRBV3-1 (or the pseudogene TRBV3-2) and TRBJ2-1; D is possibly TRBD2 (7 bases). Germline V lookup: CDR1 LGHDT, CDR2 YNNKEL (reference sequence). The CDR3 contains 16 residues. Trimming took 0 bases from V and 7 from J, leaving 16 bases between them. The CDR3 loop reads CASSQDAGAGSNEQFF. In DNA, the CDR3 is TGTGCCAGCAGCCAAGATGCGGGGGCGGGGTCGAATGAGCAGTTCTTC.

The genes are TRBV27 and TRBJ2-7, with 9 positions matching TRBD1. CDR1 MNHEY and CDR2 SMNVEV come from the germline V gene (reference sequence). The CDR3 runs to 15 residues. V shed 7 bases, J shed 3 bases, and the junction held 10 bases outside the gene matches. CDR3 sequence: CASTQMGTGYYEQYF. CDR3 bases: TGTGCCAGCACTCAAATGGGGACAGGGTACTACGAGCAGTACTTC.

This clone has only a few counts. This chain connects TRBV3-1 (or the pseudogene TRBV3-2) to TRBJ2-6; 7 bases fit TRBD1. The length of the CDR3 is 16 residues. V lost 2 bases, J lost 2 bases, and 3 bases stayed unmatched. The germline CDR1 and CDR2 sequences are LGHDT and YNNKEL (reference sequence). Written as DNA, the CDR3 is TGTGCCAGCAGCCAAACTCAGGGGGCTGGGGCCAACGTCCTGACTTTC. Its translation: CASSQTQGAGANVLTF.

This sequence joins TRBV11-3 and TRBJ2-1; 10 bases line up with TRBD1. V lost 3 bases, J lost 6 bases, and 8 bases stayed unmatched. The germline V gene has CDR1 SGHNT and CDR2 YENEEA. This CDR3 region has 16 residues. CDR3 sequence reads: CASSFSGTGAPNEQFF. The CDR3 DNA reads as TGTGCCAGCAGCTTCTCCGGGACAGGGGCCCCCAATGAGCAGTTCTTC.

This clone was recorded only once. The rearrangement uses TRBV7-3 and TRBJ2-7; D remains ambiguous. The CDR3 totals 15 residues. Germline-derived CDR1 and CDR2 are SGHTA and FQGTGA. Trimming stripped 5 bases from V and 3 bases from J, with 17 bases between. The CDR3 nucleotides read TGTGCCAGCAGCCCTGGCCCACCATTGAACTACGAGCAGTACTTC. Residues: CASSPGPPLNYEQYF.

The J gene is TRBJ2-2, the V gene TRBV5-6; D is perhaps TRBD2 (6 bases). The germline gives CDR1 SGHDT, CDR2 YYEEEE. The germline V and J ends were trimmed by 0 bases and 4 bases, with 10 bases remaining between them. The CDR3 runs 15 residues. The chain's CDR3 is CASSLVASATGELFF. The CDR3 bases are TGTGCCAGCAGCTTGGTGGCTAGCGCCACCGGGGAGCTGTTTTTT.

This chain joins TRBV3-1 (or the pseudogene TRBV3-2) and TRBJ2-3; D possibly corresponds to TRBD2 (7 bases). Trimming cost V 4 bases and J 6 bases, with 23 bases left between them. The CDR3 covers 17 residues. CDR1 and CDR2 (germline): LGHDT, YNNKEL (reference sequence). The CDR3, as DNA: TGTGCCAGCAGCCCAACGATGGGGGGGGGCCGGGCGGATACGCAGTATTTT. It encodes CASSPTMGGGRADTQYF.